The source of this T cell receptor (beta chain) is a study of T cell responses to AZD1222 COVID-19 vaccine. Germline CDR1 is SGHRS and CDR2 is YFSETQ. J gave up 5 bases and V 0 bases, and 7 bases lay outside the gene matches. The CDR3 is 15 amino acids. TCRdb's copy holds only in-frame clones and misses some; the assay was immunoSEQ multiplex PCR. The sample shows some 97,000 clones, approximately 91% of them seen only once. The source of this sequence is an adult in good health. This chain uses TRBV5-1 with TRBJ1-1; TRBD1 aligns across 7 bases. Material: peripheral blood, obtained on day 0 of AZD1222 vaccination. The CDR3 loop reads CASSLGTGRGTEAFF. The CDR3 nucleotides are TGCGCCAGCAGCTTGGGGACAGGAAGGGGGACTGAAGCTTTCTTT.